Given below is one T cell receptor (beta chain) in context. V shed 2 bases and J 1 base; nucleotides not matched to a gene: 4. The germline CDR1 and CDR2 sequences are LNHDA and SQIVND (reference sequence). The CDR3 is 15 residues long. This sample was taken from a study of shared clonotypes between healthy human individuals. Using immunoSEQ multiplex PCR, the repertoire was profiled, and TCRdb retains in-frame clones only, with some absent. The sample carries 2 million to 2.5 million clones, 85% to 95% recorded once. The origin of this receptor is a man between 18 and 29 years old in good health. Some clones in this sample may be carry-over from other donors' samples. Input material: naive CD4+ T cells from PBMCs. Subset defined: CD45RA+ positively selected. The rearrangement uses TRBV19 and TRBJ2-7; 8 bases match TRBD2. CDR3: CASSITGTRSYEQYF. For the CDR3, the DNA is TGTGCCAGTAGTATAACCGGGACTAGGTCCTACGAGCAGTACTTC.